The following is a T cell receptor beta chain sequence with its context. The CDR3 consists of 16 residues. Germline V lookup: CDR1 LNHNV, CDR2 YYDKDF (reference sequence). With V trimmed by 5 bases and J by 0 bases, 5 bases remained unmatched. This specimen comes from a study of Tregs in tolerant kidney transplant recipients. Measured with immunoSEQ multiplex PCR; TCRdb has only the in-frame clones, and not every one. The profile shows 240,000 or so clones, 65% to 85% of them singletons. What was sequenced was CD4+ T cells from blood. This receptor was identified in a human donor in good health. The J gene is TRBJ1-5, the V gene TRBV15; 9 nucleotides align to TRBD1. The CDR3 nucleotides are TGTGCCACCAGCCGCACAGGGGGCCGTAGCAATCAGCCCCAGCATTTT. Protein product: CATSRTGGRSNQPQHF.